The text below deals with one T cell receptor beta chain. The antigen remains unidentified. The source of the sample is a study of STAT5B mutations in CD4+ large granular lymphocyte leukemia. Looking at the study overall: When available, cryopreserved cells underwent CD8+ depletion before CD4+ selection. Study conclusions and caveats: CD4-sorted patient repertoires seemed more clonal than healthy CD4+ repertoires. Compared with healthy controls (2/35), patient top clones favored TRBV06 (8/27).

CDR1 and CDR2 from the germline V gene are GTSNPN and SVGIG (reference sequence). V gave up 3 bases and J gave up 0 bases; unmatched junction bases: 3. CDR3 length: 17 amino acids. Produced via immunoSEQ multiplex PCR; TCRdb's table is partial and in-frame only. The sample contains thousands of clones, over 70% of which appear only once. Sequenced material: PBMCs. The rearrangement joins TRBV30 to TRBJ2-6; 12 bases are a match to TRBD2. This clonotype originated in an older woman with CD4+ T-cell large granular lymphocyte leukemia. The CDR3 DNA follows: TGTGCCTGGAGCCGACTAGCGGGAGACTCTGGGGCCAACGTCCTGACTTTC. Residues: CAWSRLAGDSGANVLTF.